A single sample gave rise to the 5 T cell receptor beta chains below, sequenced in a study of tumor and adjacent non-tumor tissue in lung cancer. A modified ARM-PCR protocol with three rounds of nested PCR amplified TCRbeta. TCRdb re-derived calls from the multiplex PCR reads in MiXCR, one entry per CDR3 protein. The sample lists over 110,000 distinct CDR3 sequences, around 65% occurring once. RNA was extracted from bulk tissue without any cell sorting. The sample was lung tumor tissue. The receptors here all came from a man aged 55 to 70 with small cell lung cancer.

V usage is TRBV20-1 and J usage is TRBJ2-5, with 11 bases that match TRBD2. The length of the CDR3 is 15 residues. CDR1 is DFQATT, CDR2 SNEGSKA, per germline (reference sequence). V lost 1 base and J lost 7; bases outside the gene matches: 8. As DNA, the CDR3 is TGCAGTGCTAGAGGGGGACTAGCGGACAAGAGGACCCAGTACTTC. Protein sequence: CSARGGLADKRTQYF.

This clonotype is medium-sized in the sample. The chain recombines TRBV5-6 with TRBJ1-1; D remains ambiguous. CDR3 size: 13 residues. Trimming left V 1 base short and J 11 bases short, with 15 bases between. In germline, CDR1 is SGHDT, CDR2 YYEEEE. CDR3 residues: CASSLPRLPVAFF. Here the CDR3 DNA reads TGTGCCAGCAGCTTGCCGCGACTGCCCGTTGCTTTCTTT.

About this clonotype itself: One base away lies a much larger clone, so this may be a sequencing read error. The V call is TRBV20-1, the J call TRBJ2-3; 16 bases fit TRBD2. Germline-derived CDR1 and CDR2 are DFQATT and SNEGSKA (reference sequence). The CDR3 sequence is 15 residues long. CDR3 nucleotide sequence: TGCAGTGCCGGATCTGGGACTAGCGGGGGGGATACGCAGTGTTTT. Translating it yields CSAGSGTSGGDTQCF.

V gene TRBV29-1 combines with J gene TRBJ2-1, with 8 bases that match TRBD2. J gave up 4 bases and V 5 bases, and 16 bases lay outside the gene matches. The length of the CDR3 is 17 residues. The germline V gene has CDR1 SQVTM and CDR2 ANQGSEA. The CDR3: CSVRFIGRAASYNEQFF. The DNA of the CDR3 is TGCAGCGTTAGGTTCATCGGGAGGGCAGCCTCATACAATGAGCAGTTCTTC.

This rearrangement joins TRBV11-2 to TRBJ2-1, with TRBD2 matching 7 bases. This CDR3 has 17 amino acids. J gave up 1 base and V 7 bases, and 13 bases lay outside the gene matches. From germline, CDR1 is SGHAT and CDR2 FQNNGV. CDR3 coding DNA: TGTGCCAGCAACTCCCCCGGACCAGCGGGGTCCTACAATGAGCAGTTCTTC. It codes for CASNSPGPAGSYNEQFF. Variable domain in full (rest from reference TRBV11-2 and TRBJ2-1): EAGVAQSPRYKIIEKRQSVAFWCNPISGHATLYWYQQILGQGPKLLIQFQNNGVVDDSQLPKDRFSAERLKGVDSTLKIQPAKLEDSAVYLCASNSPGPAGSYNEQFFGPGTRLTVL.